This T cell receptor (beta chain) was documented in a study of identical twins. Concerning this clonotype: What it binds is not known.

Regarding the study as a whole: Insertions ran lower in abundant cord blood beta clonotypes, though not in memory repertoires.

One entry per CDR3 protein, called by TCRdb with MiXCR from the 5' RACE reads. The sample holds 450,000 to 650,000 distinct CDR3 sequences, 9.5% to 10% seen once. Deletions cut 2 bases from V and 7 bases from J, with 11 bases between. The CDR3 runs to 14 residues. From germline, CDR1 is KGHSH and CDR2 LQKENI. The same data also contributed to another study, on yellow fever vaccine responses in identical twins.

Material for sequencing was PBMCs. The clonotype originates from a woman younger than 30 in good health. The chain couples TRBV18 to TRBJ2-2; possibly TRBD1 for D (5 bases). The CDR3 bases are TGTGCCAGCTCACCAGGGGCCGATGACGGGGAGCTGTTTTTT. Translating it yields CASSPGADDGELFF.